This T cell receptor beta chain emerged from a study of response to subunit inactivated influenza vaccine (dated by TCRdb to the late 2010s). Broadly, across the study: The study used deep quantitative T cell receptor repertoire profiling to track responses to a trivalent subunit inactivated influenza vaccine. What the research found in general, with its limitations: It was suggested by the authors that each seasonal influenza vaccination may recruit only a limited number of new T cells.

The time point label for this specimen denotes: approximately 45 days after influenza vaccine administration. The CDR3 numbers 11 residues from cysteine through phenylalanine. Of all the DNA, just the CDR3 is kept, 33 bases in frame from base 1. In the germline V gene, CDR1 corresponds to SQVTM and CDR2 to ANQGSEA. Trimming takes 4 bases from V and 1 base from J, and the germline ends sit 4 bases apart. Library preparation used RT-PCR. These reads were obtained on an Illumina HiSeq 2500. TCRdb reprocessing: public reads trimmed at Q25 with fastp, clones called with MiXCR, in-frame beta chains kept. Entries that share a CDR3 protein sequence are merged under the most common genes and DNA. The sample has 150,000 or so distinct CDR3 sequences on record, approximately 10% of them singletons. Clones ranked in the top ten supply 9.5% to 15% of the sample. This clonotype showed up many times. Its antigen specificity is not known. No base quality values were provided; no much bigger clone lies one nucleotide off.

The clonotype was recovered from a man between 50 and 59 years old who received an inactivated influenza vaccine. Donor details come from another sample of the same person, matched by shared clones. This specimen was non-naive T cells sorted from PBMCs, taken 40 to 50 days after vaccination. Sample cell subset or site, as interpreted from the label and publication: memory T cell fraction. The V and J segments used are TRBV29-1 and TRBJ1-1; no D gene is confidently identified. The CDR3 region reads CSVVGNTEAFF. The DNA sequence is TGCAGCGTTGTGGGGAACACTGAAGCTTTCTTT.